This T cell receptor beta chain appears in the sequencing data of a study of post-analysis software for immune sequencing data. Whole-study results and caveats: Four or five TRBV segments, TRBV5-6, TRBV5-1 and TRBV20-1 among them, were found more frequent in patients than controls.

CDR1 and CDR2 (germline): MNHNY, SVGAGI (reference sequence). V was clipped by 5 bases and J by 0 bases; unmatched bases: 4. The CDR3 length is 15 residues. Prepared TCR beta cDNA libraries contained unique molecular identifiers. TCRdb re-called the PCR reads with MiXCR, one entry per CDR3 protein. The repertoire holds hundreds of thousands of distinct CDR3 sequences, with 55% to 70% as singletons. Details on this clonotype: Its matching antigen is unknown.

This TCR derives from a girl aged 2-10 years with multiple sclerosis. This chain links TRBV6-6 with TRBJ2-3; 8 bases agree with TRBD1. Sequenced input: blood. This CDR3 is CASSGTGTSTDTQYF. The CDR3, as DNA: TGTGCCAGCAGTGGGACAGGAACTAGCACAGATACGCAGTATTTT.